What follows are 15 T cell receptor beta chains derived from one specimen sequenced in a study of technical replicates of blood from a few donors. The table came from immunoSEQ multiplex PCR; TCRdb's copy has only in-frame clones and leaves some out. The repertoire holds around 61,000 clones, with approximately 86% as singletons. The sequencing sample was made of PBMCs. The origin of the receptors is a human donor in good health. Some clones in this sample may be carry-over from other donors' samples.

The rearrangement uses TRBV6-1 and TRBJ2-2; TRBD2 matches at 7 bases. The germline CDR1 and CDR2 sequences are MNHNS and SASEGT. With 2 bases clipped from V and 3 bases from J, the junction kept 6 bases outside the gene matches. CDR3 length equals 16 residues. The CDR3 loop is CASSEFVAGDTGELFF. The CDR3, as DNA: TGTGCCAGCAGTGAATTTGTTGCGGGAGACACCGGGGAGCTGTTTTTT.

The chain employs TRBV29-1 and TRBJ2-5, with 8 bases lining up with TRBD1. CDR3 length: 13 amino acids. Germline V gives CDR1 SQVTM, CDR2 ANQGSEA. Trimming removed 6 bases from V and 1 base from J; junction bases left unmatched: 4. This chain's CDR3 is CSVLQGVQETQYF. The CDR3, as DNA: TGCAGCGTGCTACAGGGGGTCCAAGAGACCCAGTACTTC.

This clone is medium-sized within its sample. This chain joins TRBV11-2 and TRBJ2-7, with D possibly matching TRBD1 (6 bases). V was trimmed by 3 bases and J by 0 bases, leaving 9 bases between them. Germline loops: CDR1 SGHAT, CDR2 FQNNGV. The CDR3 has 14 residues. The CDR3 sequence: CASSFRDISYEQYF. CDR3 in DNA: TGTGCCAGCAGCTTTCGGGACATCTCCTACGAGCAGTACTTC.

This clone was seen a handful of times. The genes are TRBV5-5 and TRBJ2-7; D ambiguous. The CDR3 totals 15 residues. From germline, CDR1 is SGHKS and CDR2 YYEKEE (reference sequence). Between the trimmed V and J ends, which lost 4 bases and 0 bases, there was a span of 14 bases. CDR3 residues: CASSLALESSYEQYF. In DNA form, the CDR3 reads TGTGCCAGCAGCCTGGCATTGGAGAGCTCCTACGAGCAGTACTTC.

The gene calls are TRBV21-1 and TRBJ1-1; the table gives TRBD1 as D, unverified against the DNA. TRBV21-1 is deemed a pseudogene. The CDR3 is 16 residues long. CDR3 DNA: TGTGCCAGCAGCAAAGTGGAGACAGGGGTGAGCACTGAAGCTTTCTTT. It encodes CASSKVETGVSTEAFF.

The V and J genes are TRBV29-1 and TRBJ2-5, with D unclear. This CDR3 contains 19 residues. The germline CDR1 and CDR2 sequences are SQVTM and ANQGSEA. V lost 5 bases, J lost 1 base, and 29 bases lay in between. Here the CDR3 DNA reads TGCAGCGTTAGAGGATCCCCGGCCCTGCGGCCCTCGCGCCAAGAGACCCAGTACTTC. Translation: CSVRGSPALRPSRQETQYF.

J is TRBJ2-7 and V is TRBV11-2; the match to TRBD1 covers 8 bases. The V gene's germline CDR1 is SGHAT and CDR2 FQNNGV. V dropped 5 bases and J dropped 3; count of bases not matched to a gene: 9. The CDR3 is 15 amino acids. CDR3 bases: TGTGCCAGCAGCATGACAGGGGAACTTGTCTACGAGCAGTACTTC. Translated, it gives CASSMTGELVYEQYF.

This chain links TRBV7-9 with TRBJ2-5; TRBD2 aligns across 10 bases. The CDR3 extends over 15 amino acids. After removal of 5 bases from V and 1 base from J, the junction contained 4 bases not matched to a gene. CDR1 is SEHNR, CDR2 FQNEAQ, per germline (reference sequence). CDR3 bases: TGTGCCAGCAGCCCTAGCGGGGGTGGCCAAGAGACCCAGTACTTC. It codes for CASSPSGGGQETQYF.

The chain employs TRBV4-1 and TRBJ2-1, with a possible D match to TRBD1 (6 bases). Trimming took off 4 bases at V and 9 bases at J, with 7 bases between the two ends. In germline, CDR1 is MGHRA, CDR2 YSYEKL. This CDR3 has 11 amino acids. The CDR3 region has the DNA TGCGCCAGCAGCCTGGACAGTGAGCAGTTCTTC. It specifies CASSLDSEQFF.

V usage is TRBV11-2 and J usage is TRBJ2-3, with 12 bases identical to TRBD2. Germline CDR1 and CDR2: SGHAT and FQNNGV. The CDR3 covers 16 residues. J was trimmed by 1 base and V by 1 base; bases with no gene match: 0. The CDR3 region has the DNA TGTGCCAGCAGCTTAGGGACTAGCGGGGGCACAGATACGCAGTATTTT. Its translation is CASSLGTSGGTDTQYF.

DNA of the CDR3: TGTGCCAGCAGCTTAAGAGGGAGGTCCCAGACCCAGTACTTC. Translating it yields CASSLRGRSQTQYF. The chain uses TRBV7-2 and TRBJ2-5, with D possibly TRBD2 on 6 matching bases. The length of the CDR3 is 14 residues. Trimming removed 2 bases from V and 6 bases from J, with 13 bases in between. Looked up from germline, CDR1 is SGHTA and CDR2 is FQGNSA. Together with reference TRBV7-2 and TRBJ2-5, the CDR3 gives the full variable domain: GAGVSQSPSNKVTEKGKDVELRCDPISGHTALYWYRQSLGQGLEFLIYFQGNSAPDKSGLPSDRFSAERTGGSVSTLTIQRTQQEDSAVYLCASSLRGRSQTQYFGPGTRLLVL.

The chain is built from TRBV7-9 and TRBJ2-7; 12 bases are shared with TRBD2. V shed 5 bases, J shed 2 bases, and the junction held 13 bases outside the gene matches. Germline V gene data show CDR1 as SEHNR and CDR2 as FQNEAQ (reference sequence). The CDR3 spans 18 residues. CDR3 nucleotide sequence: TGTGCCAGCAGCCCTTGGACTAGCGGGGTACCTACGGCCTACGAGCAGTACTTC. Its translation is CASSPWTSGVPTAYEQYF. The whole variable domain, filled in from reference TRBV7-9 and TRBJ2-7, reads DTGVSQNPRHKITKRGQNVTFRCDPISEHNRLYWYRQTLGQGPEFLTYFQNEAQLEKSRLLSDRFSAERPKGSFSTLEIQRTEQGDSAMYLCASSPWTSGVPTAYEQYFGPGTRLTVT.

The genes are TRBV2 and TRBJ1-2; possibly TRBD1 for D (5 bases). The CDR3 runs to 12 residues. V was clipped by 8 bases and J by 5 bases, with 12 bases between them. The germline V gene has CDR1 SNHLY and CDR2 FYNNEI. CDR3 in DNA: TGTGCCAGCTCGACCAGGGTTTATGGCTACACCTTC. Translating it yields CASSTRVYGYTF.

V is TRBV4-3 and J is TRBJ1-6; 7 bases are shared with TRBD1. The V gene end was trimmed by 3 bases and the J gene end by 7 bases; junction bases not matched to a gene: 9. The CDR3 is 16 residues long. Germline loops: CDR1 LGHNA, CDR2 YSLEER. The CDR3 here is CASSQGADRRNSPLHF. Here the CDR3 DNA reads TGCGCCAGCAGCCAGGGCGCGGACAGGAGGAATTCACCCCTCCACTTT.

The gene calls are TRBV2 and TRBJ2-5, with TRBD1 as a possible D gene (6 bases). Trimming removed 5 bases from V and 2 bases from J, with 9 bases in between. This CDR3 has 13 residues. Germline V gives CDR1 SNHLY, CDR2 FYNNEI. The CDR3 here is CASSFTGQETQYF. The CDR3, as DNA: TGTGCCAGCAGTTTCACAGGGCAAGAGACCCAGTACTTC.